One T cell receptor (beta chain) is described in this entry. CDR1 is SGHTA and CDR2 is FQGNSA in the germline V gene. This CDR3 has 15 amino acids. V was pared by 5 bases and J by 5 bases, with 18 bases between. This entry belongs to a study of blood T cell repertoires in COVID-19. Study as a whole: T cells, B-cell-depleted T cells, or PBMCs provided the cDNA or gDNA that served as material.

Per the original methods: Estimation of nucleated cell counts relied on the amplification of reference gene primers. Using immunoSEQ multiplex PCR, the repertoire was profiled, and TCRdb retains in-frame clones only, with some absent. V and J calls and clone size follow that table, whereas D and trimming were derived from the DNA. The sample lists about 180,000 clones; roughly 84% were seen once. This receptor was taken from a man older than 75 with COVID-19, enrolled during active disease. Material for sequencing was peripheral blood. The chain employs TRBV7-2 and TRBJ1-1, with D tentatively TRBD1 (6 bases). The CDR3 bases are TGTGCCAGCAGCCGGGGGGGGCTGGGGGGGACTGAAGCTTTCTTT. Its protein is CASSRGGLGGTEAFF.